Presented here are 3 T cell receptor beta chains from one specimen sequenced in a study of T-cell memory formation after mild COVID-19. TCRdb called the 5' RACE reads again in MiXCR, with one record for every CDR3 protein. Among 400,000 to 500,000 distinct CDR3 sequences listed, roughly 18% were seen once. The source material was PBMCs or a T cell subset sorted from them (not recorded which). The source of these receptors is a man aged 18 to 35 who had mild COVID-19 (a few samples of this study predate the infection). Cell type and time point are not known.

This clonotype was seen a few times. This rearrangement joins TRBV5-6 to TRBJ2-1, with TRBD1 matching over 12 bases. Per the germline V gene, CDR1 is SGHDT and CDR2 is YYEEEE. V shed 3 bases and J 8 bases; nucleotides not matched to a gene: 6. The CDR3 covers 15 residues. CDR3 DNA: TGTGCCAGCAGCTGGGGGACAGGGGGCTTTTATGAGCAGTTCTTC. Protein: CASSWGTGGFYEQFF.

The chain employs TRBV20-1 and TRBJ2-3, with D tentatively TRBD1 or TRBD2 (5 bases each). The CDR3 runs 13 residues. Trimming pared 7 bases from V and 3 bases from J, leaving 14 bases between. Per the germline V gene, CDR1 is DFQATT and CDR2 is SNEGSKA (reference sequence). The chain's CDR3 is CSVPGPATDTQYF. The CDR3 DNA is TGCAGTGTACCGGGACCAGCGACAGATACGCAGTATTTT.

Only a few counts were recorded for this clonotype. The chain combines TRBV7-7 with TRBJ2-5; TRBD2 agrees at 10 bases. With V trimmed by 4 bases and J by 3 bases, 5 bases remained unmatched. This CDR3 is 15 amino acids long. The germline V gene encodes CDR1 SSHAT and CDR2 FNYEAQ (reference sequence). CDR3 DNA sequence: TGTGCCAGCAGCTGGAGGACTAGCGGAAAAGAGACCCAGTACTTC. Its protein is CASSWRTSGKETQYF.